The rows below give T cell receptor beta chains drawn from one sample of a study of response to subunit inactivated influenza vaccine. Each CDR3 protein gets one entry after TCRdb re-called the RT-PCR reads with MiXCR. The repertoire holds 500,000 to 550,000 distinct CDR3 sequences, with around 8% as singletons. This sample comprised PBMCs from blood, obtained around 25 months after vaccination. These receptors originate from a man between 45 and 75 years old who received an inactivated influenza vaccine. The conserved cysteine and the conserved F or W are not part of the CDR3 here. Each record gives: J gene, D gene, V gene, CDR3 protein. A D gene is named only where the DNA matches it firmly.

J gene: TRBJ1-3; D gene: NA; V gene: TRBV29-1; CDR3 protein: SVGSMGGNTIY
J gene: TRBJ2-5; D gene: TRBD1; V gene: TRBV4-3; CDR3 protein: ASSQATRGRETQY
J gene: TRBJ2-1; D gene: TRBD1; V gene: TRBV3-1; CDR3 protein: ASSIRTGYNEQF
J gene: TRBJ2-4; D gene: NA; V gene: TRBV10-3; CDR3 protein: AISVGQHQNIQY
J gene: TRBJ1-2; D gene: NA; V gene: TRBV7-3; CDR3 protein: ARSSEGHPGGNYGYT
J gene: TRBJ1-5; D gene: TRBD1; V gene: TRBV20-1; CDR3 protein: SARADRASNQPQH
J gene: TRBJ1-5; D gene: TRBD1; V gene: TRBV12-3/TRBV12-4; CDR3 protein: ASSFGTGGNQPQH
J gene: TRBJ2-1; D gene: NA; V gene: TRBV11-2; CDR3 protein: ASSLGGETLKQF
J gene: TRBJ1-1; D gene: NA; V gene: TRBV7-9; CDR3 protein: ASSPVVTEAF
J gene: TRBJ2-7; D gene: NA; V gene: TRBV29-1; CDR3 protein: SVAAGWAYEQY
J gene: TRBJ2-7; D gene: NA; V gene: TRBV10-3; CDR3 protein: AISEGTPYEQY
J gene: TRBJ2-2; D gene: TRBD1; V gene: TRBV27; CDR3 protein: ASSLLSPTGTTGELF
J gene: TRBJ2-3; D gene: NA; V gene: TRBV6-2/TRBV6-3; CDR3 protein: ASHLNRLTDTQY
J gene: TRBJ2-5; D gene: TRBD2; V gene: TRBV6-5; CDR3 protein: ASSPVMTSGSLGETQY
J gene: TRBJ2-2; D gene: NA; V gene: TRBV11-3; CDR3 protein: ASSKTGIAGELF